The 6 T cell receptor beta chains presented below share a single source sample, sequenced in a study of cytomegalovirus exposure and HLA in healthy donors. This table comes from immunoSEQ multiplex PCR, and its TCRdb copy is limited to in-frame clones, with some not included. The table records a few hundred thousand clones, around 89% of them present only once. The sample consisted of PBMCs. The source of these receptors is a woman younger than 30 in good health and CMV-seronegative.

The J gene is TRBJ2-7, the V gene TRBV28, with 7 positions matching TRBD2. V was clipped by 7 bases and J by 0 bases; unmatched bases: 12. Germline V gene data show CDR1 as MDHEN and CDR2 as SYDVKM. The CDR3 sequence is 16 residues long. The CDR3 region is CASIPTGGVSSYEQYF. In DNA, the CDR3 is TGTGCCAGCATCCCAACGGGGGGAGTGAGCTCCTACGAGCAGTACTTC.

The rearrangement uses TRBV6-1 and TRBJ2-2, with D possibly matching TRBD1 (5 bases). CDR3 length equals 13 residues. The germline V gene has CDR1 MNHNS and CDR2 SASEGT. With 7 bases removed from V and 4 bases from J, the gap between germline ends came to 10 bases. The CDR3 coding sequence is TGTGCCAGCACGGCAGGGATCACCGGGGAGCTGTTTTTT. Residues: CASTAGITGELFF.

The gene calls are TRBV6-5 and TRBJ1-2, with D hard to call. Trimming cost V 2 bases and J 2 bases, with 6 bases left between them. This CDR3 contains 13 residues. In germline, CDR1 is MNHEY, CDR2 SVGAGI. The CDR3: CASSYVKNYGYTF. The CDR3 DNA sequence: TGTGCCAGCAGTTACGTAAAAAACTATGGCTACACCTTC.

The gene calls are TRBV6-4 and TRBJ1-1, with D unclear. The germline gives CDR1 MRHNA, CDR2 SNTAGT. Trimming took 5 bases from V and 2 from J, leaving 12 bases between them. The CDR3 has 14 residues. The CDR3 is CASSPLWYNTEAFF. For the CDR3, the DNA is TGTGCCAGCAGTCCACTCTGGTATAACACTGAAGCTTTCTTT.

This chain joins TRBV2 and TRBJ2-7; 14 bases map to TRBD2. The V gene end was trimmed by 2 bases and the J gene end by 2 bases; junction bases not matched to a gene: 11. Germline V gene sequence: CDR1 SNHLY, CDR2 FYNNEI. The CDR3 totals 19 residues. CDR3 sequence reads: CASSEPPGLAGDHTYEQYF. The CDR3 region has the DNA TGTGCCAGCAGTGAACCACCGGGACTAGCGGGAGACCATACCTACGAGCAGTACTTC.

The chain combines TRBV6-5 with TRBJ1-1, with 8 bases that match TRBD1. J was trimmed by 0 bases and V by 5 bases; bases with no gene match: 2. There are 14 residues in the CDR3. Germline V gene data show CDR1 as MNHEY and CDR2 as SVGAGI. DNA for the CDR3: TGTGCCAGCAGTCGGACAGGGCTGAACACTGAAGCTTTCTTT. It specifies CASSRTGLNTEAFF.